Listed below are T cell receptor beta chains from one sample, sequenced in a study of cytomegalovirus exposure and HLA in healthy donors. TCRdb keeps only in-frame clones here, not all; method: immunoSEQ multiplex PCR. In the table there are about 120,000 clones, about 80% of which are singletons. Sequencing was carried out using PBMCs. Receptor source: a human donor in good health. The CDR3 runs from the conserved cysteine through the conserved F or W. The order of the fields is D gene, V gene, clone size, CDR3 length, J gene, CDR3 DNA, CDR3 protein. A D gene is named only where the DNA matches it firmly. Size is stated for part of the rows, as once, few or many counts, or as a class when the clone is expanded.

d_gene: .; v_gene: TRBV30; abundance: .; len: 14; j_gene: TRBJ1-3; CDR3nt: TGTGCCTGGAGTTTGGGGGGGTCCGGAAACACCATATATTTT; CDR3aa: CAWSLGGSGNTIYF
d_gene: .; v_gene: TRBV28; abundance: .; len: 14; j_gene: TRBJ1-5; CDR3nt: TGTGCCAGCCTTTGGGGGGGTAGCAATCAGCCCCAGCATTTT; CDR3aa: CASLWGGSNQPQHF
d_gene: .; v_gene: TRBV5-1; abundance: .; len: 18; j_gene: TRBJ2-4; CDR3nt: TGCGCCAGCAGCCCGGACGGGGGGCCCTTGTCAGCCAAAAACATTCAGTACTTC; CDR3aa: CASSPDGGPLSAKNIQYF
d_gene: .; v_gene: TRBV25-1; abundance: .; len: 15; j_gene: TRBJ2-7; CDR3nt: TGTGCCAGCAGTAAACAGGGCGAGGGTTCCTACGAGCAGTACTTC; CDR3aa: CASSKQGEGSYEQYF
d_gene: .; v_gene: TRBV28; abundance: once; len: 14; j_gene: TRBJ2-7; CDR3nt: TGTGCCAGCAGTTTAGTGCAGGGGAGATACGAGCAGTACTTC; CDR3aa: CASSLVQGRYEQYF
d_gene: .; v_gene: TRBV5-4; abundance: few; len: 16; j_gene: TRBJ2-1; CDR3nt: TGTGCCAGCAGCCCCGGCCCTAGCGCGGGGTTGAATGAGCAGTTCTTC; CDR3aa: CASSPGPSAGLNEQFF
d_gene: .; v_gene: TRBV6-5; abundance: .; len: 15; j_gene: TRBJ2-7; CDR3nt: TGTGCCAGCAGTTTGGTCAGGGTGGGTAGCGGCGAGCAGTACTTC; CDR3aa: CASSLVRVGSGEQYF
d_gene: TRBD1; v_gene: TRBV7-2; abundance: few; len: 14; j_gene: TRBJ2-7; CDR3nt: TGTGCCAGCAGGGTCGGGACAGCCTCCTACGAGCAGTACTTC; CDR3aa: CASRVGTASYEQYF
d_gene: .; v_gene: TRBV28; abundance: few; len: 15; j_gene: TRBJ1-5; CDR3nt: TGTGCCAGCCAGACGGGGCAGGGGATCAATCAGCCCCAGCATTTT; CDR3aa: CASQTGQGINQPQHF
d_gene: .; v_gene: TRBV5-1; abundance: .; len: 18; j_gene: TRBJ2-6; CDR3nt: TGCGCCAGCAGCTTACCCAGGGCAATAACGGGTGGGGCCAACGTCCTGACTTTC; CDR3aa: CASSLPRAITGGANVLTF
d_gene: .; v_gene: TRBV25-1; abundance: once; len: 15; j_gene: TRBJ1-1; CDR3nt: TGTGCCAGCAGTGATGCCTTGCGGCGGGGGACTGAAGCTTTCTTT; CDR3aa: CASSDALRRGTEAFF
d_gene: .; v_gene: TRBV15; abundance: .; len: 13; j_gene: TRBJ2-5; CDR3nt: TGTGCCACCAGCAGAGACAGGGGTGGAGAGCAGTACTTC; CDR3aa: CATSRDRGGEQYF
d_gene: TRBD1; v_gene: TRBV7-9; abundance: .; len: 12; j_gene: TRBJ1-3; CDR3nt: TGTGCCAGCAGTCCTCAGGGGGGCACCATATATTTT; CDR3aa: CASSPQGGTIYF
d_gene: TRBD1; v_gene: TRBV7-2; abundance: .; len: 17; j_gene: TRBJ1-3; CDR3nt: TGTGCCAGCAGCCGGACAGGAAGCCAGAGCTCTGGAAACACCATATATTTT; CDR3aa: CASSRTGSQSSGNTIYF
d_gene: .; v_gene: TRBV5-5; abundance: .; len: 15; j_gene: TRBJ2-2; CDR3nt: TGTGCCAGCAGCTTGGCGGACGGGATAGGCGGGGAGCTGTTTTTT; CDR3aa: CASSLADGIGGELFF
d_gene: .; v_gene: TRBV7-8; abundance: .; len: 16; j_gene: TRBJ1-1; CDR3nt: TGTGCCAGCAGCTTTCGTTCAGGGGCTTGGAACACTGAAGCTTTCTTT; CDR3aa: CASSFRSGAWNTEAFF
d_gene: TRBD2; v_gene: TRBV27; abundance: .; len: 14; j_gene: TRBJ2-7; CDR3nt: TGTGCCAGCAGCCCCAGGGGACTAGCTGGGGAGCAGTACTTC; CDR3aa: CASSPRGLAGEQYF
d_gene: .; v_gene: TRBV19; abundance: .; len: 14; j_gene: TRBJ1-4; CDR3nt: TGTGCCAGTAGTATTCAGGGCTCGGGTGAAAAACTGTTTTTT; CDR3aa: CASSIQGSGEKLFF
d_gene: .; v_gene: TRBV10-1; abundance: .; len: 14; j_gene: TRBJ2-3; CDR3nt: TGCGCCAGCAGTGACCGACAGGACACAGATACGCAGTATTTT; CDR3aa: CASSDRQDTDTQYF
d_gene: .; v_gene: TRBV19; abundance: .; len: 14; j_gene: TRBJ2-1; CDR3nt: TGTGCCAGTAACCCCGTTGCTAGCCGCAATGAGCAGTTCTTC; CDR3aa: CASNPVASRNEQFF
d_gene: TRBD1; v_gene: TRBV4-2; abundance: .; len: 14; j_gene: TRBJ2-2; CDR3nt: TGTGCCAGCGCGGGACAGGGCGGGGGCAGGGAGCTGTTTTTT; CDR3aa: CASAGQGGGRELFF
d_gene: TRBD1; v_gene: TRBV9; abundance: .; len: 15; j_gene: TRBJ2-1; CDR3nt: TGTGCCAGCAGCGCGCCGGGACAGGGGAGGAATGAGCAGTTCTTC; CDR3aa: CASSAPGQGRNEQFF
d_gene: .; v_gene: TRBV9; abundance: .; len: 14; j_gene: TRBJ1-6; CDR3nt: TGTGCCAGCAGCGTCAGGGCAGTCAATTCACCCCTCCACTTT; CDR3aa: CASSVRAVNSPLHF
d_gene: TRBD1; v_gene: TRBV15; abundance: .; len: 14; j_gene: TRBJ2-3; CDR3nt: TGTGCCACCAAAGCCGACAGGGGCACAGATACGCAGTATTTT; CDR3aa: CATKADRGTDTQYF
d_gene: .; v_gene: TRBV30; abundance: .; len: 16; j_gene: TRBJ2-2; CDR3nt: TGTGCCTGGAAGGGGGAGGGGACTGGCAACACCGGGGAGCTGTTTTTT; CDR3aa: CAWKGEGTGNTGELFF
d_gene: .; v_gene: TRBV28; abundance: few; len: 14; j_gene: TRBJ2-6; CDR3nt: TGTGCCACAATGAGGCCCTCTGGGGCCAACGTCCTGACTTTC; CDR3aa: CATMRPSGANVLTF
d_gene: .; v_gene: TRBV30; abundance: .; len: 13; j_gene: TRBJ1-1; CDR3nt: TGTGCTTACCTAGGGGAATACAACACTGAAGCTTTCTTT; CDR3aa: CAYLGEYNTEAFF
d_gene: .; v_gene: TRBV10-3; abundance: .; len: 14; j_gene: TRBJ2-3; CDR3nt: TGTGCCATCAGTGAGTCGACTGGGGCGGATACGCAGTATTTT; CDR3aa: CAISESTGADTQYF
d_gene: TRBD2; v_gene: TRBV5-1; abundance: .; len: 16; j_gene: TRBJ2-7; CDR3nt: TGCGCCAGCAGCATATTAGCGGGGGAGAAGACCTACGAGCAGTACTTC; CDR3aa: CASSILAGEKTYEQYF
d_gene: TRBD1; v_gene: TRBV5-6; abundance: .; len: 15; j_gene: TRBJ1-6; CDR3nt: TGTGCCAGCAGGGCTCCGGGACAGCAGAATTCACCCCTCCACTTT; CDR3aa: CASRAPGQQNSPLHF
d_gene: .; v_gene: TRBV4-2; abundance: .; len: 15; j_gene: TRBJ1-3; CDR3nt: TGTGCCAGCCAGACTGACCCGAGCTCTGGAAACACCATATATTTT; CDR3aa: CASQTDPSSGNTIYF
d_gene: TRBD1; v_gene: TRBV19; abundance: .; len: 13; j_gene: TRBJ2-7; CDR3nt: TGTGCCAGTAGTTTCGGACAGGGCTACGAGCAGTACTTC; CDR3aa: CASSFGQGYEQYF
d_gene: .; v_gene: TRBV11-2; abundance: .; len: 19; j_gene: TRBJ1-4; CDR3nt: TGTGCCAGCAGCCTACGCAATCGACAAGCAGGGGCAAGGGTTGAAAAACTGTTTTTT; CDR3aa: CASSLRNRQAGARVEKLFF
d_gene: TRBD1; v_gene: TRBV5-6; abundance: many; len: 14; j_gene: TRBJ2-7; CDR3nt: TGTGCCAGCAGCATAGGACAGGGGGCCTACGAGCAGTACTTC; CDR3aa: CASSIGQGAYEQYF
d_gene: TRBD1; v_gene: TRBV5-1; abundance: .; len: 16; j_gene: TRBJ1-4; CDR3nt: TGCGCCAGCAGCTTGGCCCCAGGGGGTATAGGTGAAAAACTGTTTTTT; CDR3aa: CASSLAPGGIGEKLFF
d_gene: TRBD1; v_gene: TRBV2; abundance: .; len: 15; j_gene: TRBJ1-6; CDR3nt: TGTGCCAGCAAGGCCCCGGGACAGGGAATCTCACCCCTCCACTTT; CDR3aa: CASKAPGQGISPLHF